These 31 T cell receptor beta chains were sequenced from one sample in a study of blood T cell repertoires in COVID-19. Libraries were prepared by immunoSEQ multiplex PCR; TCRdb keeps only in-frame clonotypes and omits some of them. The sample shows roughly 34,000 clones, around 90% of them seen only once. Material: peripheral blood. All receptors derive from a man of 80 years or more with acute or convalescent COVID-19.

The chain is built from TRBV19 and TRBJ2-1, with TRBD2 matching 15 bases. This CDR3 contains 15 residues. V trimming: 6 bases; J trimming: 10 bases; junction bases outside the gene matches: 7. Looked up from germline, CDR1 is LNHDA and CDR2 is SQIVND (reference sequence). The DNA for the CDR3 is TGTGCCAGTAGCCGGACTAGCGGGGGGGCCGGCGAGCAGTTCTTC. This encodes CASSRTSGGAGEQFF.

The chain links TRBV5-6 to TRBJ2-3; D gene uncertain. V was cut by 0 bases and J by 2 bases, with 7 bases left in between. CDR3 length: 14 residues. CDR1 and CDR2 from the germline V gene are SGHDT and YYEEEE. The DNA of the CDR3 is TGTGCCAGCAGCTTGGGGGCACACACAGATACGCAGTATTTT. Translating it yields CASSLGAHTDTQYF.

This chain uses TRBV6-5 with TRBJ2-5, with 13 bases identical to TRBD2. CDR3 size: 15 residues. Trimming took 0 bases from V and 13 from J; bases not matched to a gene: 8. Per germline, CDR1 MNHEY and CDR2 SVGAGI. The CDR3 DNA is TGTGCCAGCAGTTACTCGACTACTAGCGGGGGGGCCGGGTACTTC. It encodes CASSYSTTSGGAGYF.

The chain joins TRBV28 to TRBJ2-1, with D maybe TRBD2 (5 bases). V gave up 3 bases and J gave up 4 bases, with 10 bases separating them. This CDR3 spans 14 amino acids. Germline V gene lookup returns CDR1 MDHEN and CDR2 SYDVKM. CDR3 DNA: TGTGCCAGCAGTTTGAACAGACTATACAATGAGCAGTTCTTC. Its translation is CASSLNRLYNEQFF. The full variable domain, rest sourced from reference TRBV28 and TRBJ2-1, is DVKVTQSSRYLVKRTGEKVFLECVQDMDHENMFWYRQDPGLGLRLIYFSYDVKMKEKGDIPEGYSVSREKKERFSLILESASTNQTSMYLCASSLNRLYNEQFFGPGTRLTVL.

The chain employs TRBV24-1 and TRBJ1-2, with D possibly being TRBD1 (6 bases). The V and J ends lost 1 base and 10 bases respectively, with 9 bases between them. The germline V gene has CDR1 KGHDR and CDR2 SFDVKD. The CDR3 is made up of 12 amino acids. Here the CDR3 DNA reads TGTGCCACCAGTGATTTCCAGGGGATCTACACCTTC. Its translation: CATSDFQGIYTF.

This chain links TRBV4-1 with TRBJ2-5, with D unclear. The germline gives CDR1 MGHRA, CDR2 YSYEKL. The CDR3 covers 14 residues. V was clipped by 0 bases and J by 4 bases, with 9 bases between them. CDR3 DNA sequence: TGCGCCAGCAGCCAAGATCAGAACGCAGAGACCCAGTACTTC. This gives the protein CASSQDQNAETQYF.

The CDR3 DNA is TGTGCCAGCAGTTTCGCAGGGAGGGCAGATACGCAGTATTTT. This gives the protein CASSFAGRADTQYF. The rearrangement uses TRBV27 and TRBJ2-3, with 7 bases identical to TRBD2. This CDR3 spans 14 amino acids. The V gene end was trimmed by 3 bases and the J gene end by 4 bases; junction bases not matched to a gene: 4. CDR1 and CDR2 (germline): MNHEY, SMNVEV (reference sequence).

This chain uses TRBV25-1 with TRBJ2-3; the match to TRBD2 covers 10 bases. CDR3 length: 15 amino acids. Germline V gene data show CDR1 as MGHDK and CDR2 as SYGVNS. With V trimmed by 6 bases and J by 8 bases, 11 bases remained unmatched. The CDR3 nucleotides read TGTGCCAGCAGCAAAAGCGGGGGGGGGCGTGTTACGCAGTATTTT. It yields the protein CASSKSGGGRVTQYF.

This clone showed up just a few times. J is TRBJ1-6 and V is TRBV10-3; 7 bases line up with TRBD1. CDR1 and CDR2 (germline): ENHRY, SYGVKD. This CDR3 spans 15 amino acids. J lost 4 bases, V lost 2 bases, and 2 bases had no gene match. The CDR3 is CAISERGQYNSPLHF. The CDR3 bases are TGTGCCATCAGTGAGCGGGGACAGTATAATTCACCCCTCCACTTT.

The sample holds one count of this clone. The chain employs TRBV7-6 and TRBJ1-4; maybe TRBD1 (6 bases). V was trimmed by 2 bases and J by 8 bases, leaving 12 bases between them. CDR3 length equals 14 residues. CDR1 and CDR2 (germline): SGHVS, FNYEAQ. CDR3 coding DNA: TGTGCCAGCAGCTTAAGGGCAGGGGTGGAAAAACTGTTTTTT. The encoded protein is CASSLRAGVEKLFF.

The chain's CDR3 is CASSIPGQGREKLFF. The CDR3 DNA reads as TGTGCCAGCAGCATCCCGGGACAGGGGAGGGAAAAACTGTTTTTT. The chain employs TRBV28 and TRBJ1-4, with 10 nucleotides matching TRBD1. The germline CDR1 and CDR2 sequences are MDHEN and SYDVKM. The CDR3 extends over 15 amino acids. Unmatched junction bases numbered 9, after V lost 6 bases and J lost 8 bases.

The V call is TRBV7-8, the J call TRBJ2-7, with D tentatively TRBD2 (6 bases). Looked up from germline, CDR1 is SGHVS and CDR2 is FQNEAQ. This CDR3 spans 17 amino acids. V shed 7 bases and J shed 2 bases, with 24 bases lying between them. The CDR3 region is CASTPPGGPEAAYEQYF. CDR3 DNA: TGTGCCAGCACCCCGCCCGGAGGGCCCGAGGCCGCCTACGAGCAGTACTTC.

The gene calls are TRBV2 and TRBJ2-1; 9 bases align to TRBD2. CDR3 size: 16 residues. Germline values: CDR1 SNHLY, CDR2 FYNNEI. The V and J ends lost 1 base and 4 bases, in that order; junction bases with no gene match: 5. DNA for the CDR3: TGTGCCAGCAGTGAAGTAAGACTAGCGGTTTACAATGAGCAGTTCTTC. This codes for CASSEVRLAVYNEQFF.

The V gene is TRBV4-1, the J gene TRBJ1-5; D is undetermined. CDR1 is MGHRA and CDR2 is YSYEKL in the germline V gene. Between the trimmed V and J ends, which lost 1 base and 6 bases, there was a span of 16 bases. The CDR3 totals 16 residues. The CDR3 sequence: CASSQGQDTQVQPQHF. The CDR3 DNA reads as TGCGCCAGCAGCCAAGGGCAAGACACTCAGGTTCAGCCCCAGCATTTT.

The chain couples TRBV15 to TRBJ2-3; 11 nucleotides agree with TRBD2. The CDR3 spans 16 residues. Germline lookup yields CDR1 LNHNV and CDR2 YYDKDF (reference sequence). V shed 0 bases, J shed 3 bases, and the junction held 2 bases outside the gene matches. Here the CDR3 DNA reads TGTGCCACCAGCAGAGACGCTAGCGGGGGGACAGATACGCAGTATTTT. Protein product: CATSRDASGGTDTQYF. Full variable domain (rest looked up from reference TRBV15 and TRBJ2-3): DAMVIQNPRYQVTQFGKPVTLSCSQTLNHNVMYWYQQKSSQAPKLLFHYYDKDFNNEADTPDNFQSRRPNTSFCFLDIRSPGLGDTAMYLCATSRDASGGTDTQYFGPGTRLTVL.

The gene calls are TRBV18 and TRBJ2-2; D may be TRBD1 (5 bases). Germline V gene lookup returns CDR1 KGHSH and CDR2 LQKENI. This CDR3 is built from 15 residues. Trimming cost V 3 bases and J 0 bases, with 8 bases left between them. The CDR3 sequence is CASSPQGSNTGELFF. CDR3 in DNA: TGTGCCAGCTCACCGCAGGGTTCGAACACCGGGGAGCTGTTTTTT.

V gene TRBV5-1 combines with J gene TRBJ2-7, with TRBD1 matching over 7 bases. Looked up from germline, CDR1 is SGHRS and CDR2 is YFSETQ. This CDR3 has 13 amino acids. J lost 3 bases, V lost 3 bases, and 3 bases had no gene match. This CDR3 reads CASSWDRDYEQYF. Written as DNA, the CDR3 is TGCGCCAGCAGCTGGGACAGAGACTACGAGCAGTACTTC. The whole variable domain, filled in from reference TRBV5-1 and TRBJ2-7, reads KAGVTQTPRYLIKTRGQQVTLSCSPISGHRSVSWYQQTPGQGLQFLFEYFSETQRNKGNFPGRFSGRQFSNSRSEMNVSTLELGDSALYLCASSWDRDYEQYFGPGTRLTVT.

The V and J genes are TRBV4-2 and TRBJ1-2, with TRBD1 matching 7 bases. V lost 2 bases to trimming and J lost 0 bases; unmatched junction nucleotides: 9. The CDR3 sequence is 17 residues long. Germline V CDR1 and CDR2: LGHNA, YNFKEQ. This CDR3 is CASSQKRDSVANYGYTF. As DNA, the CDR3 is TGTGCCAGCAGCCAAAAACGGGACAGCGTCGCTAACTATGGCTACACCTTC.

The chain combines TRBV7-9 with TRBJ1-6, with D unclear. This CDR3 has 14 amino acids. Deletions cut 2 bases from V and 5 bases from J, with 7 bases between. Germline V lookup: CDR1 SEHNR, CDR2 FQNEAQ (reference sequence). The CDR3 region is CASSLMADNSPLHF. The CDR3 DNA reads TGTGCCAGCAGCTTAATGGCGGATAATTCACCCCTCCACTTT. The full variable domain, its missing parts supplied by reference TRBV7-9 and TRBJ1-6, is DTGVSQNPRHKITKRGQNVTFRCDPISEHNRLYWYRQTLGQGPEFLTYFQNEAQLEKSRLLSDRFSAERPKGSFSTLEIQRTEQGDSAMYLCASSLMADNSPLHFGNGTRLTVT.

The chain uses TRBV9 and TRBJ1-1, with a tentative D call TRBD1 (5 bases). The V gene's germline CDR1 is SGDLS and CDR2 YYNGEE. This CDR3 is 17 amino acids long. V was pared by 0 bases and J by 3 bases, with 18 bases between. The CDR3 region has the DNA TGTGCCAGCAGCGTAGGAGGAGGCGGGGGATGGGACACTGAAGCTTTCTTT. Translated: CASSVGGGGGWDTEAFF.

The chain has TRBV29-1 and TRBJ2-2; 8 nucleotides align to TRBD1. The CDR3 has 13 amino acids. Germline CDR1 SQVTM, CDR2 ANQGSEA. With 7 bases clipped from V and 3 bases from J, the junction kept 4 bases outside the gene matches. Here the CDR3 reads CSAGQGDTGELFF. In DNA form, the CDR3 reads TGCAGCGCAGGACAGGGTGACACCGGGGAGCTGTTTTTT.

This clone was seen a single time. V usage is TRBV12-3 or TRBV12-4 and J usage is TRBJ2-5; D remains ambiguous. The CDR3 is 13 residues long. V lost 3 bases and J 4 bases, leaving 9 bases between the germline ends. The CDR3 here is CASSLGRLETQYF. The CDR3 DNA reads as TGTGCCAGCAGTTTGGGTCGACTAGAGACCCAGTACTTC.

The V gene is TRBV5-1, the J gene TRBJ1-6; D is possibly TRBD1 (6 bases). CDR1 and CDR2 from the germline V gene are SGHRS and YFSETQ. V was clipped by 0 bases and J by 8 bases, with 9 bases between them. This CDR3 has 14 amino acids. The CDR3 bases are TGCGCCAGCAGCTTGGGCCACAGGGATTCACCCCTCCACTTT. It is translated as CASSLGHRDSPLHF.

This chain connects TRBV7-9 to TRBJ2-2; D not resolved. V lost 5 bases and J 4 bases, leaving 14 bases between the germline ends. Germline V gives CDR1 SEHNR, CDR2 FQNEAQ (reference sequence). The CDR3 length is 15 residues. The CDR3 region has the DNA TGTGCCAGCAGCCACCTACGGAGATCCACCGGGGAGCTGTTTTTT. Translated: CASSHLRRSTGELFF.

The rearrangement uses TRBV6-6 and TRBJ1-2; D is uncertain. The V gene lost 2 bases and the J gene lost 6 bases, with 13 bases spanning the gap. This CDR3 contains 14 residues. Germline V gene data show CDR1 as MNHNY and CDR2 as SVGAGI (reference sequence). The CDR3 spells CASSYPVIVDGYTF. The CDR3 region has the DNA TGTGCCAGCAGTTACCCCGTAATCGTAGATGGCTACACCTTC.

The rearrangement uses TRBV7-8 and TRBJ1-5; D may be TRBD1 (6 bases). V was pared by 3 bases and J by 5 bases, with 8 bases between. Germline V CDR1 and CDR2: SGHVS, FQNEAQ. The CDR3 sequence is 13 residues long. For the CDR3, the DNA is TGTGCCAGCAGCTTCAGGGGAGATCAGCCCCAGCATTTT. This translates into CASSFRGDQPQHF.

A remark on this clone: One junction end does not reproduce the germline sequence, and a read error may be involved. V usage is TRBV19 and J usage is TRBJ1-2, with 7 bases lining up with TRBD1. The CDR3 runs to 14 residues. Looked up from germline, CDR1 is LNHDA and CDR2 is SQIVND (reference sequence). This CDR3 reads CVSSDRAGANGYTF. CDR3 nucleotide sequence: TGCGTCAGTTCTGACAGGGCAGGGGCAAATGGCTACACCTTC.

V and J are TRBV5-1 and TRBJ1-2; TRBD1 matches at 7 bases. Germline loops: CDR1 SGHRS, CDR2 YFSETQ. The ends lost 0 bases at V and 5 bases at J; junction bases unmatched: 7. The CDR3 length is 15 residues. In nucleotides, the CDR3 is TGCGCCAGCAGCTTGGTTCGGGACAGCCAGTATGGCTACACCTTC. Translated: CASSLVRDSQYGYTF. Complete variable domain (other parts from reference TRBV5-1 and TRBJ1-2): KAGVTQTPRYLIKTRGQQVTLSCSPISGHRSVSWYQQTPGQGLQFLFEYFSETQRNKGNFPGRFSGRQFSNSRSEMNVSTLELGDSALYLCASSLVRDSQYGYTFGSGTRLTVV.

CDR3 nucleotide sequence: TGTGCCAGCAGCTCTGGACTCTCTGGAAACACCATATATTTT. It codes for CASSSGLSGNTIYF. The chain is built from TRBV13 and TRBJ1-3; D is undetermined. The CDR3 is 14 amino acids. The germline CDR1 and CDR2 sequences are PRHDT and FYEKMQ (reference sequence). Trimming stripped 4 bases from V and 0 bases from J, with 7 bases between.

This clone was found once. The chain recombines TRBV7-3 with TRBJ1-1; possibly TRBD1 for D (5 bases). This CDR3 comprises 13 residues. Trimming took off 4 bases at V and 1 base at J, with 7 bases between the two ends. Germline CDR1 and CDR2: SGHTA and FQGTGA. CDR3 sequence: CASSSQGNTEAFF. In DNA form, the CDR3 reads TGTGCCAGCAGCTCCCAGGGGAACACTGAAGCTTTCTTT.

The chain carries TRBV24-1 and TRBJ2-1; 11 bases agree with TRBD2. The ends lost 1 base at V and 8 bases at J; junction bases unmatched: 6. This CDR3 spans 16 amino acids. Germline V gene sequence: CDR1 KGHDR, CDR2 SFDVKD. The CDR3 sequence: CATSDLGSGGADEQFF. The DNA of the CDR3 is TGTGCCACCAGTGATTTAGGTAGCGGGGGGGCCGATGAGCAGTTCTTC.